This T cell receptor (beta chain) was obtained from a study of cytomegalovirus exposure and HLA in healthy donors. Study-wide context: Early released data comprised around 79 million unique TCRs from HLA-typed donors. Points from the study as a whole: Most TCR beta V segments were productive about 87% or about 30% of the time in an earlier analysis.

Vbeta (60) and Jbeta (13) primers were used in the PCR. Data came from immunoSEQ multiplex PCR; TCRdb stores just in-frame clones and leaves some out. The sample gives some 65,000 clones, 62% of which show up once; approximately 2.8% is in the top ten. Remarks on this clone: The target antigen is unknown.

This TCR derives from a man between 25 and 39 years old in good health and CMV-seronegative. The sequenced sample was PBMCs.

Here the CDR3 DNA reads TGTGCCAGCAGCTGGTCTTCCCCAGACTCTACCTACGAGCAGTACTTC. Protein: CASSWSSPDSTYEQYF. The chain uses TRBV11-1 and TRBJ2-7; the D is unclear. The CDR3 totals 16 residues. V shed 4 bases and J shed 2 bases, with 18 bases lying between them. The germline gives CDR1 SGHAT, CDR2 FQDESV (reference sequence). The whole variable domain, filled in from reference TRBV11-1 and TRBJ2-7, reads EAEVAQSPRYKITEKSQAVAFWCDPISGHATLYWYRQILGQGPELLVQFQDESVVDDSQLPKDRFSAERLKGVDSTLKIQPAELGDSAMYLCASSWSSPDSTYEQYFGPGTRLTVT.